The text below deals with one T cell receptor (beta chain). The target of this receptor is not known. Base quality data are lacking; no much larger clone is found one base away. Libraries were built with the immunoSEQ multiplex PCR assay. Drawn from immuneACCESS, this table holds only the in-frame rearrangements with V and J called that TCRdb kept. Clones are partly lost; checked studies trace under half to an unresolved V gene and leave the rest unexplained. The sample includes roughly 660,000 clones, with roughly 90% observed a single time. 0.0095% to 0.013% of the sample belongs to the ten largest clones. This specimen comes from a study of shared T cell receptors in the human thymus (dated by TCRdb to about 2021). As for the study more broadly: The study examined how the human thymus generates shared, self-reactive T-cell receptor alpha chains.

The germline V gene encodes CDR1 SEHNR and CDR2 FQNEAQ (reference sequence). Counted from cysteine to phenylalanine, this CDR3 has 14 amino acids. Just the 42-base CDR3 DNA is kept, in frame starting at base 1. Germline trimming amounts to 4 bases on V and 5 bases on J, with 6 as the count of junction bases outside the gene matches. The sample also formed part of further work on human thymus T cells. As noted in the second study: Donors were immunologically healthy infants undergoing open corrective cardiac surgery for congenital heart defects in Finland. Thymus tissue was collected as surgical resects that were removed during corrective cardiac surgery. V and J gene segment usage appeared biased in both thymic and peripheral blood repertoires. According to the related research, thymic TCR repertoires were highly overlapping among unrelated individuals. TCR alpha and beta repertoires from about 8 infant thymus samples and four related peripheral blood samples were characterized in the study. The cohort included more than five male and a couple of female infants, with donor ages spanning 7 to 244 days. Thymocytes were mechanically released from the tissue and were stored as pellets of about 9-33 million cells at -70 degrees C. A QIAsymphony instrument was used to extract genomic DNA from frozen cell pellets. TCRB and TCRAD loci were amplified from a standardized quantity of quality-controlled genomic DNA using the immunoSEQ multiplex PCR assay. The V(D)J region was spanned by amplicons of a length sufficient to cover the CDR3 and to identify V and J genes. The amplicons were sequenced on an Illumina platform via the commercial immunoSEQ service. Primer bias and sequencing errors were corrected using previously described methods, and TCRAD and TCRB definitions followed the IMGT database. The repertoires were analysed using immunoSEQ Analyzer 3.0 and VDJTools for basic statistics, V/J segment usage, diversity estimates, rarefaction and pairwise overlap. To estimate diversity, the Chao1, ChaoE, Efron-Thisted, Shannon and inverse Simpson indices were applied, and diversity was also estimated on datasets down-sampled to the smallest sample. For repertoire overlap, CDR3 nucleotide sequence, V gene and J gene had to match strictly, and clustering was done by Jaccard-based multidimensional scaling. On average, approximately 790,000 unique TCRB clonotypes were obtained from thymus samples, compared with 75,000 to 90,000 from blood samples.

The source of this sequence is a boy under two years old with a congenital heart defect. Donor details come from another sample of the same person, matched by shared clones. The chain uses TRBV7-9 and TRBJ2-3; 7 bases in the middle match TRBD2. Sequenced input: thymocytes. The nucleotide sequence is TGTGCCAGCAGCTACCTAGCGGCGGGAGATACGCAGTATTTT. Its translation reads: CASSYLAAGDTQYF. Joined to the reference TRBV7-9 and TRBJ2-3 proteins, this CDR3 gives the full variable domain: DTGVSQNPRHKITKRGQNVTFRCDPISEHNRLYWYRQTLGQGPEFLTYFQNEAQLEKSRLLSDRFSAERPKGSFSTLEIQRTEQGDSAMYLCASSYLAAGDTQYFGPGTRLTVL.